This T cell receptor (beta chain) was identified during a study of blood T cell repertoires in COVID-19. Study overall: The United States, Italy and Spain supplied acute and convalescent COVID-19 samples.

Measured with immunoSEQ multiplex PCR; TCRdb has only the in-frame clones, and not every one. The sample lists 140,000 to 150,000 clones; 86% were seen once. This clone appeared once. The ends lost 6 bases at V and 5 bases at J; junction bases unmatched: 4. The CDR3 runs 13 residues. Looked up from germline, CDR1 is MDHEN and CDR2 is SYDVKM. The sequencing input was PBMCs or T cells enriched from blood (not recorded which). This sequence was found in a middle-aged man who had recovered from COVID-19. This chain joins TRBV28 and TRBJ1-1; 9 bases are a match to TRBD1. CDR3 residues: CASSRDRVTEAFF. The CDR3 coding sequence is TGTGCCAGCAGCCGGGACAGGGTGACTGAAGCTTTCTTT.